The 17 T cell receptor beta chains below come from one sample, sequenced in a study of T cell repertoires in cytomegalovirus infection. Their antigens are not known. TCRdb re-derived calls from the reads in MiXCR, one entry per CDR3 protein. This table holds 100,000 to 120,000 distinct CDR3 sequences, over 30% found once. Sequences were derived from CD8+ T cells from cultured PBMCs, sampled from culture after CMV antigen stimulation. All receptors derive from a human donor in good health (CMV status not recorded). Some clones in this sample may be carry-over from other donors' samples.

This clonotype appeared many times. The rearrangement links TRBV6-1 to TRBJ2-7; D gene ambiguous. The V and J ends lost 4 bases and 0 bases respectively, with 16 bases between them. This CDR3 contains 16 residues. CDR1 and CDR2 (germline): MNHNS, SASEGT. CDR3 nucleotides: TGTGCCAGCAGTGGCCGGGTCCTACAAAGCTCCTACGAGCAGTACTTC. Translated: CASSGRVLQSSYEQYF.

At least ten counts were recorded for this clonotype. This chain uses TRBV4-1 with TRBJ2-1; weak D call: TRBD2 (7 bases). Between the trimmed V and J ends, which lost 3 bases and 5 bases, there was a span of 23 bases. The germline V gene encodes CDR1 MGHRA and CDR2 YSYEKL. CDR3 length: 18 amino acids. In nucleotides, the CDR3 is TGCGCCAGCAGCCACCGCGGGGGAACAGGGCGTCCGGACAATGAGCAGTTCTTC. Protein: CASSHRGGTGRPDNEQFF.

This clonotype was observed many times. CDR3 protein: CASSLVGGRGDEQFF. For the CDR3, the DNA is TGTGCCAGCAGCTTAGTAGGGGGGCGGGGAGATGAGCAGTTCTTC. The chain has TRBV7-8 and TRBJ2-1; D is perhaps TRBD1 or TRBD2 (6 bases each). Trimming stripped 1 base from V and 8 bases from J, with 15 bases between. The germline V gene encodes CDR1 SGHVS and CDR2 FQNEAQ. This CDR3 has 15 residues.

The CDR3 coding sequence is TGTGCCAGCAGCTTCCAGGGACCAAACTTCAATGAGCAGTTCTTC. Its protein product is CASSFQGPNFNEQFF. The J gene is TRBJ2-1, the V gene TRBV5-6, with D possibly called TRBD1 or TRBD2 (5 bases each). V was cut by 2 bases and J by 6 bases, with 15 bases left in between. The CDR3 runs 15 residues. Germline values: CDR1 SGHDT, CDR2 YYEEEE.

J is TRBJ1-1 and V is TRBV6-1; D is uncertain. The germline gives CDR1 MNHNS, CDR2 SASEGT. The CDR3 extends over 12 amino acids. V was pared by 9 bases and J by 5 bases, with 13 bases between. The CDR3 DNA reads as TGTGCCAGTTCATATGGGATTACTGAAGCTTTCTTT. This sequence encodes CASSYGITEAFF.

In this sample, this clonotype turned up many times. The rearrangement joins TRBV20-1 to TRBJ2-7; D might be TRBD1 (6 bases). The germline gives CDR1 DFQATT, CDR2 SNEGSKA (reference sequence). The CDR3 is 13 residues long. V lost 0 bases, J lost 5 bases, and 11 bases lay in between. CDR3 sequence: CSAREFRGHEQYF. The CDR3 nucleotides are TGCAGTGCTAGAGAATTCAGGGGCCACGAGCAGTACTTC.

The count of this clonotype is one. The genes are TRBV7-9 and TRBJ2-7, with D perhaps assigned TRBD1 or TRBD2 (5 bases each). Germline loops: CDR1 SEHNR, CDR2 FQNEAQ (reference sequence). V was clipped by 5 bases and J by 7 bases, with 15 bases between them. The CDR3 is 13 amino acids. CDR3 sequence reads: CASSRDPEREQYF. The CDR3 bases are TGTGCCAGCAGCCGGGACCCAGAGAGGGAGCAGTACTTC.

V and J are TRBV29-1 and TRBJ2-1; D unresolved. The CDR3 extends over 11 amino acids. Germline V lookup: CDR1 SQVTM, CDR2 ANQGSEA. Trimming took off 7 bases at V and 8 bases at J, with 12 bases between the two ends. CDR3 bases: TGCAGCGCCGACCGCGGCTATGAGCAGTTCTTC. This encodes CSADRGYEQFF.

Only a few counts were recorded for this clonotype. The J gene is TRBJ2-2, the V gene TRBV2, with 7 bases that match TRBD1. Germline-derived CDR1 and CDR2 are SNHLY and FYNNEI. Losses at the gene ends were 6 bases for V and 0 bases for J; bases not matched to a gene: 7. This CDR3 comprises 16 residues. The CDR3 DNA follows: TGTGCCAGCAGCGATAGACAGGGACCGAACACCGGGGAGCTGTTTTTT. Its protein product is CASSDRQGPNTGELFF. Combining the CDR3 with reference TRBV2 and TRBJ2-2 gives the whole variable domain EPEVTQTPSHQVTQMGQEVILRCVPISNHLYFYWYRQILGQKVEFLVSFYNNEISEKSEIFDDQFSVERPDGSNFTLKIRSTKLEDSAMYFCASSDRQGPNTGELFFGEGSRLTVL.

The chain joins TRBV7-6 to TRBJ1-6; D is uncertain. V was pared by 2 bases and J by 7 bases, with 6 bases between. The length of the CDR3 is 13 residues. Germline V gene data show CDR1 as SGHVS and CDR2 as FNYEAQ. CDR3 nucleotide sequence: TGTGCCAGCAGCTTATCACAGAATTCACCCCTCCACTTT. The encoded protein is CASSLSQNSPLHF.

This clonotype was counted a few times. V and J are TRBV6-2 or TRBV6-3 and TRBJ1-1; D is uncertain. The CDR3 runs to 12 residues. Germline assignment: CDR1 MNHEY and CDR2 SVGEGT. V lost 3 bases and J 5 bases, leaving 7 bases between the germline ends. The CDR3 region has the DNA TGTGCCAGCAGTTATCTCGATACTGAAGCTTTCTTT. Translating gives CASSYLDTEAFF.

This clonotype was counted many times. The chain carries TRBV2 and TRBJ2-2; D gene uncertain. In germline, CDR1 is SNHLY, CDR2 FYNNEI. The CDR3 extends over 14 amino acids. The V end was cut by 7 bases, the J end by 2 bases, with 11 bases between. CDR3 in DNA: TGTGCCAGCAAGACACTCATTAACACCGGGGAGCTGTTTTTT. Protein sequence: CASKTLINTGELFF.

This clonotype was seen repeatedly, ten times or more. V usage is TRBV7-6 and J usage is TRBJ2-1; D perhaps matches TRBD1 (6 bases). Germline V CDR1 and CDR2: SGHVS, FNYEAQ. The CDR3 spans 15 residues. V lost 5 bases to trimming and J lost 3 bases, with 14 bases between them. DNA for the CDR3: TGTGCCAGCAGCCATTCGACAGGCGGCTACAATGAGCAGTTCTTC. It yields the protein CASSHSTGGYNEQFF.

V and J are TRBV28 and TRBJ1-1; maybe TRBD1 (6 bases). The ends were cut back, 3 bases at V and 3 bases at J, with 14 bases in the middle. Germline loops: CDR1 MDHEN, CDR2 SYDVKM. CDR3 length equals 15 residues. The CDR3 DNA reads TGTGCCAGCAGTTTTTGGGTAGGGGGGGACACTGAAGCTTTCTTT. The encoded protein is CASSFWVGGDTEAFF.

This clonotype has ten or more counts. V and J are TRBV20-1 and TRBJ2-7; D is uncertain. This CDR3 is built from 13 residues. The germline V gene encodes CDR1 DFQATT and CDR2 SNEGSKA (reference sequence). V was shortened by 0 bases and J by 0 bases, with 6 bases between the two germline ends. CDR3 DNA sequence: TGCAGTGCTAGAGACGGCTACTCCTACGAGCAGTACTTC. Translated, it gives CSARDGYSYEQYF.

V is TRBV7-8 and J is TRBJ2-7, with 9 bases aligning to TRBD1. The CDR3 contains 16 residues. Germline values: CDR1 SGHVS, CDR2 FQNEAQ. Unmatched junction bases numbered 7, after V lost 2 bases and J lost 2 bases. CDR3 DNA: TGTGCCAGCAGCTTAACGGCCCGGACAGGGGCCTACGAGCAGTACTTC. Translating gives CASSLTARTGAYEQYF.

With regard to this clonotype: At one end the junction does not follow the germline gene, possibly because of a read error. This chain connects TRBV7-9 to TRBJ2-7; no clear D gene. Germline lookup yields CDR1 SEHNR and CDR2 FQNEAQ (reference sequence). The CDR3 length is 15 residues. The chain's CDR3 is CASSLEGLILPQIDF. CDR3 DNA: TGTGCCAGCAGCTTAGAAGGCCTGATCCTTCCTCAAATTGACTTC.